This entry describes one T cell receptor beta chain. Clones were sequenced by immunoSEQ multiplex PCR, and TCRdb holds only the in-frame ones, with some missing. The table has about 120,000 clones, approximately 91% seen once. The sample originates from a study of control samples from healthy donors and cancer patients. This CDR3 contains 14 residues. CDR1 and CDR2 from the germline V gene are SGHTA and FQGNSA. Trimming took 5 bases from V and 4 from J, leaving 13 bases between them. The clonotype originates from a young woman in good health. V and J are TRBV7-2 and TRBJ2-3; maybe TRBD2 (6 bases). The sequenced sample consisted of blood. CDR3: CASSMLSGADTQYF. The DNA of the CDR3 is TGTGCCAGCAGCATGCTTAGCGGAGCAGATACGCAGTATTTT.